The present entry profiles one T cell receptor (beta chain) with its context. Its antigen is still unknown. No base quality values were provided; no much bigger clone lies one nucleotide off. One collaborating source in Seattle enrolled patients during active infection and followed them longitudinally through the course of disease. The collaborating institutions used their own protocols to collect whole blood in K2EDTA tubes. For TCRbeta analysis, collaborator samples were shipped as frozen whole blood, as isolated PBMCs, or as DNA extracted from either sample type. The immunoSEQ Assay, a bias-controlled multiplex PCR, was used to amplify TCRbeta CDR3 regions from genomic DNA. Concerning the study's data processing: The number of nucleated cells in each sample was estimated by amplification of reference gene primers within the assay. Sequence reads were collapsed and filtered to measure the absolute abundance of every unique TCRbeta CDR3 rearrangement. Productive Simpson clonality was computed per sample as the square root of Simpson's diversity index over productive rearrangements. TCRdb obtained this table from immuneACCESS and retained in-frame rearrangements with V and J assigned. These tables miss some clones; where compared with another copy, unresolved V genes account for less than half of the shortfall, and the remainder is unexplained. D and trimming were read from the DNA, whereas the V and J calls and clone size are those reported in that table. The sample table contains under 400,000 clones; only one count was recorded for approximately 87% of them. The ten largest clones represent less than 3% of the sample.

The data derive from a study of blood T cell repertoires in COVID-19 (dated by TCRdb to 2018 to 2020). In the study overall: Samples covering the acute and convalescent phases of COVID-19 were provided by collaborators in the United States, Italy and Spain. The prospective study material was composed of cDNA or gDNA derived from T cells, B-cell-depleted T cells, or PBMCs. Deeply sampled blood TCRbeta repertoires from subjects exposed to, actively infected with, or recovered from COVID-19 were included in the dataset. The repertoires were released in a freely available public database intended as a resource for research on the immune response to SARS-CoV-2. The samples were drawn from the first 160 participants of the ongoing ImmuneRACE study and from 1,254 subjects provided by 6 global collaborators. Nearly every sample came with metadata listing a de-identified subject ID, COVID-19 status, age in years and sex. Where available, HLA class I and class II types were obtained from metadata supplied by the sample provider rather than from assay-based typing.

V loses 4 bases, J loses 4 bases, and the germline ends lie 13 bases apart. CDR1 SQVTM and CDR2 ANQGSEA were looked up in the germline V gene. Spanning cysteine to phenylalanine, the CDR3 consists of 13 amino acids. Only the CDR3 DNA stays, 39 bases, in frame from base 1. Overall results and qualifications from the work: How much clinical and demographic metadata was included differed by source and by participant, and the metadata was provided uncurated.

The sample was peripheral blood. In this chain, TRBV29-1 is recombined with TRBJ1-2, with the D gene call left open. This receptor was taken from a woman in her twenties or thirties with COVID-19, enrolled during active disease. The encoded CDR3 is CSVGGSFVYGYTF. The bases are TGCAGCGTTGGAGGCAGCTTTGTCTATGGCTACACCTTC.